This T cell receptor beta chain was sequenced in a study of Ad26.COV2.S vaccination and SARS-CoV-2 variants. Study context: Each vaccinee took Ad26.COV2.S intramuscularly, once or twice 56 days apart. Findings and caveats of the study: Breadth, reportedly substantial, characterized the spike-specific CD8+ and CD4+ T cell responses after vaccination. Greater spike-specific TCR breadth was seen in vaccine recipients than in placebo recipients.

Germline CDR1 reads SGHKS; CDR2 reads YYEKEE (reference sequence). V lost 3 bases and J lost 9, with 13 bases in between. The CDR3 loop spans 13 amino acids. As to treatment: about 20 received Ad26.COV2.S at low or high dose, single or two shots; roughly five received placebo; per-sample allocation not given. Sample collection was performed on day 63 after the first vaccine or placebo injection. An 18-55-year-old adult in Boston served as donor. Clones were read by immunoSEQ multiplex PCR, and TCRdb kept only the in-frame ones, dropping some. The data contain over 350,000 clones, roughly nine tenths of them singletons. Remarks on this clone: Its antigen is not known.

The origin of this receptor is a person between 18 and 65 years old who received the Ad26.COV2.S COVID-19 vaccine or a placebo. V is TRBV5-5 and J is TRBJ2-1; perhaps D is TRBD1 or TRBD2 (5 bases each). The sample consisted of peripheral blood, taken in a trial of Ad26.COV2.S vaccine versus placebo. The chain's CDR3 is CASSYPGRSEQFF. CDR3 nucleotide sequence: TGTGCCAGCAGCTATCCGGGACGTAGTGAGCAGTTCTTC. Full variable domain (missing parts from reference TRBV5-5 and TRBJ2-1): DAGVTQSPTHLIKTRGQQVTLRCSPISGHKSVSWYQQVLGQGPQFIFQYYEKEERGRGNFPDRFSARQFPNYSSELNVNALLLGDSALYLCASSYPGRSEQFFGPGTRLTVL.